These T cell receptor beta chains were read from a single sample in a study of spatial heterogeneity in lung cancer. TCRdb reanalysed the 5' RACE reads using MiXCR and keeps one entry per CDR3 protein. This table has some 40,000 distinct CDR3 sequences, around 5% appearing once. The sequences come from PBMCs, collected at surgery. Every receptor here comes from a female donor with early-stage non-small cell lung cancer. Both conserved end residues are part of each CDR3.

V gene | CDR3 length | CDR3 protein
TRBV12-3/TRBV12-4 | 16 | CASSPAAVGGADTQYF
TRBV4-1 | 16 | CASSQPTGESNQPQHF
TRBV11-2 | 12 | CASSASGREQYF
TRBV2 | 14 | CAIRPGQGDYEQYF
TRBV7-6 | 16 | CASSSVGPMNTGELFF
TRBV4-1 | 14 | CASSHLGVATEAFF
TRBV4-3 | 18 | CASSQDLGRKGPYNEQFF
TRBV29-1 | 16 | CSPWTSGGPNTGELFF
TRBV7-9 | 13 | CASSPPGSNEQFF
TRBV10-3 | 16 | CAISELTSGSRSEQFF
TRBV30 | 13 | CASGGGGHEKLFF
TRBV27 | 12 | CASDRNTGELFF
TRBV7-3 | 15 | CASSPTNLLSDEQFF
TRBV27 | 17 | CASSPRETGFSTDTQYF
TRBV19 | 15 | CASTLGAVRNQPQHF